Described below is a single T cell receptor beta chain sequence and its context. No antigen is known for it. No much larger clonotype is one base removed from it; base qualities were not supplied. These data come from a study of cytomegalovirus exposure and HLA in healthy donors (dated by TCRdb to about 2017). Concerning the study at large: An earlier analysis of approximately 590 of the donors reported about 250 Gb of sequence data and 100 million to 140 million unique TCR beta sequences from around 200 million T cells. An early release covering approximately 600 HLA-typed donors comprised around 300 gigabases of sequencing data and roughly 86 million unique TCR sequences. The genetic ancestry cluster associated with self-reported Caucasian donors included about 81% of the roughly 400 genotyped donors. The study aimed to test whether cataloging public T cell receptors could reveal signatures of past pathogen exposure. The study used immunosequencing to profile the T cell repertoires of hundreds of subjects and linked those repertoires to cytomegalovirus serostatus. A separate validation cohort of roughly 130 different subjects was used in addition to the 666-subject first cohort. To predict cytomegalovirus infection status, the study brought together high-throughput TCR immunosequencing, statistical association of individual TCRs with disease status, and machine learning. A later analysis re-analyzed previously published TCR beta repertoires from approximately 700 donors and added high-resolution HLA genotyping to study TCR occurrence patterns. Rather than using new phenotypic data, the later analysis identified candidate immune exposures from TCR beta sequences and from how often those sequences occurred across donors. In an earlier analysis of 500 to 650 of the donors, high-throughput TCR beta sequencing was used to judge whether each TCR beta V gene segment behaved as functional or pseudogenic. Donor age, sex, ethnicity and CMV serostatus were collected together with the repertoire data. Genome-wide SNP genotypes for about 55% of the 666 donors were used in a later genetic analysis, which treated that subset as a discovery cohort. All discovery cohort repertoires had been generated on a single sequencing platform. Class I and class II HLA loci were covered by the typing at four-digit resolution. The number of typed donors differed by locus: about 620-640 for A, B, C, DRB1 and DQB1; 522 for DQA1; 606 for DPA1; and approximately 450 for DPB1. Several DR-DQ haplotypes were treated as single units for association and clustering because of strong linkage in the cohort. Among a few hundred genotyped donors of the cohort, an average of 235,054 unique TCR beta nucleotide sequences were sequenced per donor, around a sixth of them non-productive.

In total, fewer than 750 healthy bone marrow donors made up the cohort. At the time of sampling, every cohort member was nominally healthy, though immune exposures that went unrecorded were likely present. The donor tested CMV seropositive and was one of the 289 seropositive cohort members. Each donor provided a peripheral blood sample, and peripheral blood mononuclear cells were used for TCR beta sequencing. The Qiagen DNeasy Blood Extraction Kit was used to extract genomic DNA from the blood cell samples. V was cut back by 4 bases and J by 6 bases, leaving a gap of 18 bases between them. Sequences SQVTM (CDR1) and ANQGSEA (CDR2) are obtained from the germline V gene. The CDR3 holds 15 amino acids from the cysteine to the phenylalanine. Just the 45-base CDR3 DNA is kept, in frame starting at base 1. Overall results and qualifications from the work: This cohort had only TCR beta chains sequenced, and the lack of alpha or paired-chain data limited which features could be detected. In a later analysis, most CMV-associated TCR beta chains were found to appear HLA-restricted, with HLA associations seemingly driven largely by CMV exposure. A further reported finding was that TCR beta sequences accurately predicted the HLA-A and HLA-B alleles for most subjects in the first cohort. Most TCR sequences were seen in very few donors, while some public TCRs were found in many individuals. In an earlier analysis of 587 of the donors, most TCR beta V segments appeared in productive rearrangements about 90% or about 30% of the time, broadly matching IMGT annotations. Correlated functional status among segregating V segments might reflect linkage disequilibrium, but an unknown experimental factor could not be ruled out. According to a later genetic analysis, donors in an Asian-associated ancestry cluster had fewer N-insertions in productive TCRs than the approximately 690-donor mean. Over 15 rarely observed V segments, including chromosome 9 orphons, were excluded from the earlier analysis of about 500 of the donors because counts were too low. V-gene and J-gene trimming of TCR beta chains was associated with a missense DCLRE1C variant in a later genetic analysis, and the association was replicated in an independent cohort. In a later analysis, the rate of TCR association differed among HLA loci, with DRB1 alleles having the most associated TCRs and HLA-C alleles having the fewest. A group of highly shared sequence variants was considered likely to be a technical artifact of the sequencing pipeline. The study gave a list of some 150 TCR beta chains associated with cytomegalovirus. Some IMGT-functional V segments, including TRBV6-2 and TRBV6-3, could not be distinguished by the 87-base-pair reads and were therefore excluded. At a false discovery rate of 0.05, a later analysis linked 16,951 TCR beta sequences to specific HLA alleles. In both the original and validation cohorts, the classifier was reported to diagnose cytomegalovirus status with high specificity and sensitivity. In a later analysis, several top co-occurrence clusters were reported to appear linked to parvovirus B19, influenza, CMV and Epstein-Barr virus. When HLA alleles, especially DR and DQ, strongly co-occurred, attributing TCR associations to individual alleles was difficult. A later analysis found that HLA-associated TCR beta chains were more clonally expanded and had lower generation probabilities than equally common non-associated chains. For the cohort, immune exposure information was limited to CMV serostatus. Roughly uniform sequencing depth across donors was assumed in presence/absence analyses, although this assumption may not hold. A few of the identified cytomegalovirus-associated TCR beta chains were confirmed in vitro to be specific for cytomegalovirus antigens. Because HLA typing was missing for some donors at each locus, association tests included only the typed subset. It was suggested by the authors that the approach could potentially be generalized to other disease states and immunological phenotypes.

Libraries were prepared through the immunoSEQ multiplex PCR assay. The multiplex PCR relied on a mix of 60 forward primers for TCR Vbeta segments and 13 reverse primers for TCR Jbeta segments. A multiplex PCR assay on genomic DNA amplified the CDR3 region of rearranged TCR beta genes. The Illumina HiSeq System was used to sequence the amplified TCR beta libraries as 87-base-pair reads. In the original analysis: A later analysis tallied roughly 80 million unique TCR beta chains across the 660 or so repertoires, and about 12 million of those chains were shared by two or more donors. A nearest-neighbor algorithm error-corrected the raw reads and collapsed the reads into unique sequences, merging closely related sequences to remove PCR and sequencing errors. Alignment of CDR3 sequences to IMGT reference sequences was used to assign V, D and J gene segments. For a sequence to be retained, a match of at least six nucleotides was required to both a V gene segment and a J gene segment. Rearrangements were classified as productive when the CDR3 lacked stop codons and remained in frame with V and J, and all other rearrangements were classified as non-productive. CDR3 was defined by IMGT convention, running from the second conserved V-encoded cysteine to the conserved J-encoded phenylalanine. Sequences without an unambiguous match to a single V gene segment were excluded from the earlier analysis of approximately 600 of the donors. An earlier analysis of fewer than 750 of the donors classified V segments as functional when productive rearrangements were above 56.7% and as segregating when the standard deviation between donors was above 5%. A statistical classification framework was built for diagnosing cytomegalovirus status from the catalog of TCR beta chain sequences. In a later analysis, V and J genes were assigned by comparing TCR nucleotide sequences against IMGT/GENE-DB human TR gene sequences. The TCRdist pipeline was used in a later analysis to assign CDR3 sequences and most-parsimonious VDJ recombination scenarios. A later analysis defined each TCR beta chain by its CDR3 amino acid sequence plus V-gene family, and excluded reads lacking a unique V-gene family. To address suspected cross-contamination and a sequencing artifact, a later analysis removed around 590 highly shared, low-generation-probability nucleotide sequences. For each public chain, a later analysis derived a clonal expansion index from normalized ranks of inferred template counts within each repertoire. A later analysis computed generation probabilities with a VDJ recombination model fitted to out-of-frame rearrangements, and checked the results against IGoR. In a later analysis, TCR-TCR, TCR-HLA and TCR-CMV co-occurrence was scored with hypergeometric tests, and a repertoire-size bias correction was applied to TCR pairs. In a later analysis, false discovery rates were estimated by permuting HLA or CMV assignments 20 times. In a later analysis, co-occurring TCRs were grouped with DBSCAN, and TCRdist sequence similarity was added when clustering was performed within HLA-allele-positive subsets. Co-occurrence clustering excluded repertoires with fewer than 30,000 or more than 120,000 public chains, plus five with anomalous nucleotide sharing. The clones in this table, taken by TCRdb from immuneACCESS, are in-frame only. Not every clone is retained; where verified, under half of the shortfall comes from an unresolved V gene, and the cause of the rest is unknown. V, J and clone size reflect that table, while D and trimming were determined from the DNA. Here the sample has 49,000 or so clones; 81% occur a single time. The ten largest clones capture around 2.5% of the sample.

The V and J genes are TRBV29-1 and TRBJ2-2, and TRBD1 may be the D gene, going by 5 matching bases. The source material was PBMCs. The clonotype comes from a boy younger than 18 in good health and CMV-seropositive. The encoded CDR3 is CSVAAWQGNAGELFF. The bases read TGCAGCGTTGCTGCTTGGCAGGGCAACGCCGGGGAGCTGTTTTTT.